The rows below give T cell receptor beta chains drawn from one sample of a study of blood T cell repertoires in COVID-19. The data were produced by immunoSEQ multiplex PCR, yet TCRdb's version contains in-frame clones alone and is incomplete. The sample shows 170,000 or so clones, 80% of them seen only once. The sequenced sample was peripheral blood. Receptors originate from a man in his 70s with active or convalescent COVID-19. Both conserved end residues are part of each CDR3. Fields, in order: V gene, J gene, clone size, D gene, CDR3 protein, CDR3 DNA. D genes are given only for firm matches. Size is stated for part of the rows, as once, few or many counts, or as a class when the clone is expanded.

TRBV18	TRBJ2-7	once	.	CASSSFMSLTYEQYF	TGTGCCAGCTCGTCTTTCATGAGTCTTACCTACGAGCAGTACTTC
TRBV20-1	TRBJ1-2	.	TRBD1	CSASRGQGYTF	TGCAGTGCTAGCAGGGGGCAAGGCTACACCTTC
TRBV27	TRBJ2-7	.	.	CASGAYEQYF	TGTGCCAGCGGAGCCTACGAGCAGTACTTC
TRBV19	TRBJ2-1	.	TRBD1	CASSRGQGNEQFF	TGTGCCAGTAGTAGGGGACAGGGGAATGAGCAGTTCTTC
TRBV27	TRBJ2-3	.	.	CASSWRGPPDTQYF	TGTGCCAGCAGTTGGCGGGGTCCCCCGGATACGCAGTATTTT
TRBV18	TRBJ1-4	.	TRBD1	CASSPVRRDRSYEKLFF	TGTGCCAGCTCACCAGTCCGCCGGGACAGATCTTATGAAAAACTGTTTTTT
TRBV5-1	TRBJ2-3	.	TRBD2	CASSLTSGIDTQYF	TGCGCCAGCAGCTTGACTAGCGGGATAGATACGCAGTATTTT
TRBV5-1	TRBJ2-5	.	TRBD2	CASSLFLAGGPETQYF	TGCGCCAGCAGCCTCTTTCTAGCGGGGGGGCCGGAGACCCAGTACTTC
TRBV4-3	TRBJ2-3	.	.	CASSPTGRGASTDTQYF	TGCGCCAGCAGCCCGACAGGCCGAGGGGCTAGCACAGATACGCAGTATTTT
TRBV13	TRBJ2-2	.	TRBD2	CASTSGRPNTGELFF	TGTGCCAGCACTAGCGGGAGACCGAACACCGGGGAGCTGTTTTTT
TRBV6-2/TRBV6-3	TRBJ2-7	.	.	CASSQLSYEQYF	TGTGCCAGCAGCCAGCTGTCCTACGAGCAGTACTTC
TRBV2	TRBJ1-4	few	TRBD1	CASSRWAGGTEKLFF	TGTGCCAGCAGTCGATGGGCAGGGGGGACTGAAAAACTGTTTTTT
TRBV6-5	TRBJ1-1	.	.	CASSQRSTEAFF	TGTGCCAGCAGCCAGCGATCCACTGAAGCTTTCTTT
TRBV12-3/TRBV12-4	TRBJ1-6	few	TRBD1	CASRSDRGSPLHF	TGTGCCAGCAGAAGCGACAGGGGTTCACCCCTCCACTTT
TRBV4-2	TRBJ2-3	.	TRBD2	CASSQLSGAGTDTQYF	TGTGCCAGCAGCCAACTTAGCGGGGCCGGCACAGATACGCAGTATTTT
TRBV27	TRBJ1-2	.	TRBD1	CASSLSGQGDYGYTF	TGTGCCAGCAGTTTATCCGGACAGGGGGACTATGGCTACACCTTC
TRBV4-2	TRBJ1-1	few	TRBD1	CASSQAHQGALNTEAFF	TGTGCCAGCAGCCAAGCTCACCAGGGGGCCCTGAACACTGAAGCTTTCTTT
TRBV9	TRBJ1-3	.	TRBD1	CASSVTGGENTIYF	TGTGCCAGCAGCGTTACAGGGGGAGAAAACACCATATATTTT
TRBV2	TRBJ1-2	.	.	CASSGGGYTF	TGTGCCAGCAGTGGCGGGGGCTACACCTTC
TRBV2	TRBJ1-3	.	TRBD1	CASSSEGAPGNTIYF	TGTGCCAGCAGTTCGGAGGGGGCCCCTGGAAACACCATATATTTT
TRBV7-3	TRBJ1-1	.	.	CASSLGGPNTEAFF	TGTGCCAGCAGCCTGGGGGGACCGAACACTGAAGCTTTCTTT
TRBV15	TRBJ1-5	few	.	CATSRDLVYSNQPQHF	TGTGCCACCAGCAGAGATCTGGTCTATAGCAATCAGCCCCAGCATTTT
TRBV6-1	TRBJ1-2	few	.	CASSESGTRGYTF	TGTGCCAGCAGTGAAAGTGGGACTCGAGGCTACACCTTC
TRBV5-1	TRBJ2-5	.	.	CASSLGQGQETQYF	TGCGCCAGCAGCTTGGGGCAGGGCCAAGAGACCCAGTACTTC
TRBV27	TRBJ2-2	.	TRBD1	CASSFLTGRNGELFF	TGTGCCAGCAGTTTTTTGACAGGGCGGAACGGGGAGCTGTTTTTT
TRBV14	TRBJ2-5	few	.	CASSTRWGGETQYF	TGTGCCAGCAGCACCCGCTGGGGAGGCGAGACCCAGTACTTC
TRBV5-1	TRBJ1-6	.	TRBD1	CASSPEQGANSPLHF	TGCGCCAGCAGCCCTGAACAGGGGGCAAATTCACCCCTCCACTTT
TRBV18	TRBJ1-4	few	.	CASSPTGPDPTNEKLFF	TGTGCCAGCTCACCAACGGGTCCAGACCCAACTAATGAAAAACTGTTTTTT
TRBV18	TRBJ1-2	.	.	CASSPQTHGYTF	TGTGCCAGCTCACCACAAACACATGGCTACACCTTC
TRBV7-7	TRBJ2-5	.	TRBD2	CASSLELAGIQETQYF	TGTGCTAGCAGCCTAGAACTAGCGGGGATCCAAGAGACCCAGTACTTC
TRBV6-2/TRBV6-3	TRBJ2-5	.	TRBD2	CASSFGGARETQYF	TGTGCCAGCAGTTTCGGGGGGGCCCGAGAGACCCAGTACTTC
TRBV6-5	TRBJ1-4	.	.	CASSYSSGEAEKLFF	TGTGCCAGCAGTTACTCGTCGGGGGAGGCGGAAAAACTGTTTTTT
TRBV6-5	TRBJ2-1	.	.	CASSYSGLNNRNEQFF	TGTGCCAGCAGTTACTCGGGACTCAACAACAGGAATGAGCAGTTCTTC
TRBV24-1	TRBJ2-4	.	TRBD2	CATSDPRGEGSPKPPEYF	TGTGCCACCAGTGACCCCAGAGGGGAGGGGTCCCCCAAACCGCCCGAGTACTTC
TRBV19	TRBJ2-7	.	TRBD1	CASSIRAAWRQGAYEQYF	TGTGCCAGTAGTATCCGCGCGGCGTGGCGACAGGGAGCCTACGAGCAGTACTTC
TRBV11-2	TRBJ1-1	.	.	CASSLVRGNTEAFF	TGTGCCAGCAGCTTAGTGCGCGGGAACACTGAAGCTTTCTTT
TRBV30	TRBJ1-2	.	TRBD1	CAWSARGTVRGYTF	TGTGCCTGGAGTGCAAGGGGGACAGTCCGTGGCTACACCTTC
TRBV19	TRBJ2-7	.	TRBD1	CASSLGEGWTGVYEQYF	TGTGCCAGTAGCCTAGGGGAAGGCTGGACAGGGGTTTACGAGCAGTACTTC
TRBV7-2	TRBJ1-4	.	.	CASSLDWDEKLFF	TGTGCCAGCAGCTTGGACTGGGATGAAAAACTGTTTTTT
TRBV15	TRBJ2-7	few	.	CATGRPGETYEQYF	TGTGCCACCGGCAGACCCGGGGAGACCTACGAGCAGTACTTC
TRBV11-2	TRBJ2-1	.	.	CASSLERGWSEQFF	TGTGCCAGCAGCTTAGAAAGGGGGTGGAGTGAGCAGTTCTTC
TRBV2	TRBJ2-2	.	.	CARGSNTGELFF	TGTGCCAGGGGCTCCAACACCGGGGAGCTGTTTTTT
TRBV30	TRBJ1-5	.	.	CAWSMTRGRSYQPQHF	TGTGCCTGGAGTATGACCAGGGGTCGTTCTTATCAGCCCCAGCATTTT
TRBV7-9	TRBJ2-2	.	TRBD2	CASSSFLAGGTGELFF	TGTGCCAGCAGCTCTTTTCTAGCGGGAGGTACCGGGGAGCTGTTTTTT
TRBV3-1/TRBV3-2	TRBJ1-2	.	.	CASSPTMTGRGYTF	TGTGCCAGCAGCCCGACTATGACAGGACGGGGCTACACCTTC
TRBV7-9	TRBJ2-1	.	TRBD2	CASSHSGRVYNEQFF	TGTGCCAGCAGCCACAGCGGGAGAGTGTACAATGAGCAGTTCTTC
TRBV7-8	TRBJ2-6	.	TRBD2	CASRTSGSSGANVLTF	TGTGCCAGCCGCACTAGCGGGAGCTCTGGGGCCAACGTCCTGACTTTC
TRBV3-1/TRBV3-2	TRBJ1-1	.	TRBD1	CASSRIGTENTEAFF	TGTGCCAGCAGCCGAATCGGGACAGAGAACACTGAAGCTTTCTTT
TRBV15	TRBJ2-3	.	.	CATSRDRGTDTQYF	TGTGCCACCAGCAGAGATCGCGGTACGGATACGCAGTATTTT
TRBV11-2	TRBJ1-6	.	.	CASKGALTGNSPLHF	TGTGCCAGCAAGGGAGCTTTAACAGGGAACTCACCCCTCCACTTT
TRBV5-1	TRBJ2-7	.	.	CASSRFPLSDSSYEQYF	TGCGCCAGCAGCCGTTTTCCTCTTTCTGATAGCTCCTACGAGCAGTACTTC
TRBV12-5	TRBJ2-3	.	.	CASGLAPAGTTSTDTQYF	TGTGCTAGTGGTTTGGCACCCGCCGGGACAACGAGCACAGATACGCAGTATTTT